Sequencing of this TCR beta chain was carried out in a study of CD8 T cells in Susac syndrome. Reverse transcription of roughly 0.45 to 1 ug RNA used random hexamers. Multiplex PCR with immunoSEQ amplified the TCR beta CDR3 across 54 Vbeta and 13 Jbeta. MiXCR, applied by TCRdb to the immunoSEQ multiplex PCR reads, yields one record per CDR3 protein. Here the sample spans roughly 150,000 distinct CDR3 sequences, 92% being singletons. From blood CD8+ and CD4+ T cells, the TCR beta chain was sequenced. TEMRA cells were enriched by FACS, while CD8+ and CD4+ T cells were obtained through a negative isolation that was performed magnetically. This clonotype has a handful of counts. This receptor was obtained from a human donor in good health. The sample comprised CD4+ T cells from PBMCs.

The CDR3 is CASRGTGGNTGELFF. DNA of the CDR3: TGTGCCAGCAGGGGGACAGGGGGAAACACCGGGGAGCTGTTTTTT. The chain joins TRBV7-9 to TRBJ2-2; 11 nucleotides match TRBD1. This CDR3 is built from 15 residues. Germline V gene lookup returns CDR1 SEHNR and CDR2 FQNEAQ (reference sequence). V was clipped by 6 bases and J by 2 bases; unmatched bases: 2. The whole variable domain, remainder taken from reference TRBV7-9 and TRBJ2-2, is DTGVSQNPRHKITKRGQNVTFRCDPISEHNRLYWYRQTLGQGPEFLTYFQNEAQLEKSRLLSDRFSAERPKGSFSTLEIQRTEQGDSAMYLCASRGTGGNTGELFFGEGSRLTVL.